One and the same sample provided the 7 T cell receptor beta chains below, sequenced in a study of CD8+CD57+ T cells in acquired aplastic anemia. CDR3 and TCR beta VDJ profiling relied on a genomic DNA template. TCRdb re-analysed the reads in MiXCR, keeping a single row per CDR3 protein. Among about 220,000 distinct CDR3 sequences listed, 34% were seen once. The sequencing input was sorted CD4+, CD8+, or CD8+CD57+ T cells (not recorded which) from PBMCs. These receptors were obtained from a human donor in good health, serving as a control.

The CDR3 nucleotides read TGCAGCGTTAGTGGGGATGAGCAGTTCTTC. Translating it yields CSVSGDEQFF. This chain connects TRBV29-1 to TRBJ2-7, with D hard to call. The DNA matches TRBJ2-1 better at its end, which makes the J call doubtful. Germline V gene data show CDR1 as SQVTM and CDR2 as ANQGSEA. The CDR3 length is 10 residues.

This clonotype showed up just a few times. The chain uses TRBV5-4 and TRBJ2-7, with TRBD1 as a possible D gene (6 bases). Germline V lookup: CDR1 SGHNT, CDR2 YYREEE (reference sequence). Trimming pared 8 bases from V and 0 bases from J, leaving 18 bases between. This CDR3 region has 15 residues. DNA of the CDR3: TGTGCCAGTACGAGGGGGTCAACGAACTCCTACGAGCAGTACTTC. Translating it yields CASTRGSTNSYEQYF. The full variable domain, completed using reference TRBV5-4 and TRBJ2-7, is ETGVTQSPTHLIKTRGQQVTLRCSSQSGHNTVSWYQQALGQGPQFIFQYYREEENGRGNFPPRFSGLQFPNYSSELNVNALELDDSALYLCASTRGSTNSYEQYFGPGTRLTVT.

The chain joins TRBV4-1 to TRBJ2-1; D is possibly TRBD1 (6 bases). The CDR3 length is 17 residues. Per germline, CDR1 MGHRA and CDR2 YSYEKL. Trimming cost V 3 bases and J 9 bases, with 24 bases left between them. CDR3 nucleotides: TGCGCCAGCAGCCAGGGAATACAGACCCACAGGGTTGCTGAGCAGTTCTTC. It specifies CASSQGIQTHRVAEQFF.

The V and J genes are TRBV24-1 and TRBJ1-1; D is ambiguous. Per germline, CDR1 KGHDR and CDR2 SFDVKD. The CDR3 consists of 18 residues. V was cut by 11 bases and J by 1 base, with 28 bases left in between. CDR3 DNA: TGTGCCAGCAGCCGCGAGACCCCCCGAGTCCCTAGGAACACTGAAGCTTTCTTT. Its protein product is CASSRETPRVPRNTEAFF.

This clonotype was seen ten or more times. The chain uses TRBV20-1 and TRBJ2-5, with D unclear. Germline lookup yields CDR1 DFQATT and CDR2 SNEGSKA (reference sequence). The V gene lost 3 bases and the J gene lost 1 base, with 9 bases spanning the gap. CDR3 size: 13 residues. This CDR3 reads CSASGGFQETQYF. In DNA, the CDR3 is TGCAGTGCTAGCGGTGGGTTCCAAGAGACCCAGTACTTC.

This clonotype was counted between two and nine times. The V and J genes are TRBV19 and TRBJ1-4; D ambiguous. The CDR3 runs 16 residues. Germline V gene data show CDR1 as LNHDA and CDR2 as SQIVND (reference sequence). Trimming took off 3 bases at V and 3 bases at J, with 14 bases between the two ends. The CDR3 sequence is CASSIGTGRSNEKLFF. Here the CDR3 DNA reads TGTGCCAGTAGTATCGGAACGGGGAGATCTAATGAAAAACTGTTTTTT.

This clonotype was detected ten times or more. The chain links TRBV2 to TRBJ1-2; weak D call: TRBD1 (5 bases). The V and J ends lost 2 bases and 4 bases respectively, with 14 bases between them. CDR1 is SNHLY, CDR2 FYNNEI, per germline. The CDR3 contains 15 residues. CDR3 in amino acids: CASSELLVQVYGYTF. The CDR3 bases are TGTGCCAGCAGTGAACTCTTGGTACAGGTCTATGGCTACACCTTC.